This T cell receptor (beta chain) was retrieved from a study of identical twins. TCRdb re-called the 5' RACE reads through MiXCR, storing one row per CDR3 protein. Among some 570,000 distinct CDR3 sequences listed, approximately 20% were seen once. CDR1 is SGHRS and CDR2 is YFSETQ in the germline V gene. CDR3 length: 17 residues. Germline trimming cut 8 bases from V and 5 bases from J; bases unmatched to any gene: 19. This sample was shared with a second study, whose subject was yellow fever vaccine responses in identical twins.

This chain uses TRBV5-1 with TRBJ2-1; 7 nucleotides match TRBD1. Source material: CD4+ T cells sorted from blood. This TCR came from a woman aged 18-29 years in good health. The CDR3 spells CASIKGDATQGNNEQFF. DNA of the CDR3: TGCGCCAGTATAAAGGGGGACGCGACACAGGGGAACAATGAGCAGTTCTTC. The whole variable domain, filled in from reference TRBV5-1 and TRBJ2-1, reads KAGVTQTPRYLIKTRGQQVTLSCSPISGHRSVSWYQQTPGQGLQFLFEYFSETQRNKGNFPGRFSGRQFSNSRSEMNVSTLELGDSALYLCASIKGDATQGNNEQFFGPGTRLTVL.